This T cell receptor (beta chain) was profiled in a study of T cells in Graves' hyperthyroidism and ophthalmopathy (dated by TCRdb to the late 2010s). Context from the whole study: Peripheral blood was collected at initial diagnosis, before any treatment. A discovery cohort of approximately 97 patients, roughly 45 with Graves' ophthalmopathy and about 58 with stable Graves' hyperthyroidism, was used to find distinguishing TCR V-J signatures. Whether ophthalmopathy could be predicted prospectively was tested in an independent validation cohort made up of 18 to 20 hyperthyroidism patients plus 17 patients who later progressed to ophthalmopathy. The approximately 100 discovery patients were randomly divided into training and test sets at a 7:3 ratio. Thyroid tissue and blood T-cell repertoires from several Graves' hyperthyroidism patients were also compared in the study. Once sampling was done, hyperthyroidism patients were given methimazole at a starting dose of 30 mg daily, whereas ophthalmopathy patients were given high-dose intravenous methylprednisolone. The paper describes TCR Vbeta CDR3 sequencing of 120 to 150 peripheral blood samples, made up of approximately 40 ophthalmopathy patients, around 78 hyperthyroidism patients and 17 progressor patients.

The paper as a whole reports these results and caveats: During validation, the model predicted progression to ophthalmopathy a median of approximately 6 months ahead of onset, with 70.59% sensitivity and 72.22% specificity. Sample size was not statistically predetermined, and investigators were not blinded to group allocation. Most expanded thyroid clonotypes (frequency above 0.001) were also detected in blood, suggesting blood repertoires may reflect thyroid immune responses. A model built on a 13 V-J signature distinguished ophthalmopathy from stable hyperthyroidism, reaching 85% to 90% sensitivity and around 81% specificity in cross-validation and 80%/75% in testing.

Stable Graves' hyperthyroidism was defined as the absence of progression to ophthalmopathy over 18 months of follow-up. Hyperthyroidism patients were newly diagnosed, with disease duration under 2 months, and aged 18 to 65 years. Any patient with an uncontrolled infection, another autoimmune disease, pregnancy or lactation was excluded. Diagnoses relied on clinical symptoms, serum thyroxine and TRAb, thyroid ultrasound and orbital computed tomography. Ficoll-Paque density gradient centrifugation was used to isolate PBMCs from 9.5 to 10 ml of fresh peripheral blood. Total RNA was extracted with Trizol reagent, and quality was checked on an Agilent 2100 Bioanalyzer. The sample holds many counts of this clonotype. This receptor's antigen is unknown. There are no base qualities to consult, and no much larger clone falls within one base. For this chain, trimming is 3 bases at the V end and 3 bases at the J end, and the number of junction bases without a gene match is 5. Including the terminal cysteine and phenylalanine, the CDR3 comprises 15 residues. Only the CDR3 portion is preserved as DNA: 45 bases, with reading frame beginning at the first base. The germline V gene provides CDR1 SNHLY and CDR2 FYNNEI.

The TCR beta CDR3 regions were amplified from RNA transcripts. The TCR CDR3 was subjected to a first round of RT-PCR using the HTBI primer set and the Qiagen OneStep RT-PCR kit. The libraries were constructed in a second round of multiplex PCR and then size-selected and purified. Libraries were sequenced paired-end with 100 bp reads on an Illumina HiSeq2000. Concerning the study's data processing: Raw data were processed with SOAPnuke, discarding reads with adapters, uncalled bases, mean Phred below 15, or no exact constant-primer or identifier match. COPE v1.2.5 was used to merge high-quality paired reads, and clonotypes were defined as unique nucleotide sequences. Clonotypes were aligned to IMGT TRBV, TRBD and TRBJ reference segments using MiTCR v1.1. The analysis included only V-J combinations with a frequency above 0.0001, which together covered 99% to 99.2% of the repertoires. A TCS score was defined as the ratio of F50 (clonal expansion) to E x V (chaos), with BLOSUM62-based TCRdist applied between CDR3 peptides within each V-J. Welch's t-statistics and random forest reduced 500 to 650 V-J features to about 12, which were used in a naive Bayes classifier (R e1071). Starting from the raw public reads, TCRdb applied fastp trimming at Q25, assembled clones with MiXCR and retained in-frame beta chains. Each entry merges the rows of one CDR3 protein and shows their most common DNA and genes. The V and J calls and clone size are TCRdb's, not the authors'. Counted in this sample were 550,000 to 600,000 distinct CDR3 sequences; approximately 15% of them appeared once. The ten largest account for approximately 18% of the sample.

The rearrangement combines TRBV2 with TRBJ1-2, and 9 junctional nucleotides match TRBD1. The sequence derives from a woman aged 18-30 years with Graves' hyperthyroidism. The material sequenced was blood. The CDR3 here reads CASSEGTGRYYGYTF. The DNA sequence is given as TGTGCCAGCAGTGAGGGGACAGGGCGTTACTATGGCTACACCTTC.